This TCR beta chain was documented in a study of T cells in Graves' hyperthyroidism and ophthalmopathy (dated by TCRdb to about 2019). Concerning the study at large: Peripheral blood was sampled at the time of initial diagnosis, prior to any treatment. The roughly 99 discovery patients were divided at random into training and test sets in a 7:3 ratio. To identify distinguishing TCR V-J signatures, a discovery cohort of around 100 patients was used, comprising 43 with Graves' ophthalmopathy and around 57 with stable Graves' hyperthyroidism. Prospective prediction of ophthalmopathy was tested in an independent validation cohort of 18 to 20 hyperthyroidism patients and 17 patients who later progressed to ophthalmopathy. TCR Vbeta CDR3 sequencing of approximately 140 peripheral blood samples (43 ophthalmopathy, 75 hyperthyroidism and roughly 17 progressor patients) is reported in the paper. After blood sampling, hyperthyroidism patients were treated with methimazole at a starting dose of 30 mg daily, and ophthalmopathy patients were treated with high-dose intravenous methylprednisolone. Thyroid tissue and blood T-cell repertoires from roughly six Graves' hyperthyroidism patients were also compared in the study. Here is what the overall study found, with its caveats: No statistical method was used to set the sample size in advance, and investigators knew the group allocation. Ophthalmopathy was separated from stable hyperthyroidism by a 13 V-J signature model, with roughly 88% sensitivity and roughly 84% specificity obtained in cross-validation and 80%/75% obtained in testing. In validation, the model predicted progression to ophthalmopathy with roughly 66% sensitivity and 72.22% specificity, a median of around 6.6 months before onset. Most expanded thyroid clonotypes (frequency above 0.001) were also detected in blood, a finding suggesting that blood repertoires may reflect thyroid immune responses.

CDR1 and CDR2 were assigned from the germline V gene as MGHRA and YSYEKL. Trimming takes 0 bases from V and 1 base from J, and the germline ends sit 15 bases apart. CDR3 length: 17 amino acids, cysteine to phenylalanine. Only the CDR3 portion is preserved as DNA: 51 bases, with reading frame beginning at the first base. Moderately to severely active disease, a Clinical Activity Score of at least 3, a NOSPECS grade of at least 4, and a duration under 3 months were present in ophthalmopathy patients. Patients with uncontrolled infections, other autoimmune diseases, pregnancy or lactation were excluded. Diagnoses relied on clinical symptoms, serum thyroxine and TRAb, thyroid ultrasound and orbital computed tomography. PBMCs were separated from approximately 9.9 ml of fresh peripheral blood using Ficoll-Paque density gradient centrifugation. Trizol reagent was used to extract total RNA, and RNA quality was then checked on an Agilent 2100 Bioanalyzer.

A remark on this clonotype: This receptor's antigen is unknown. No much larger clonotype is one base removed from it; base qualities were not supplied.

Amplification of TCR beta CDR3 regions was carried out from RNA transcripts. For the first round of RT-PCR on the TCR CDR3, the HTBI primer set was used together with the Qiagen OneStep RT-PCR kit. Libraries were constructed in a second round of multiplex PCR, after which size selection and purification were carried out. Sequencing of the libraries was done on an Illumina HiSeq2000 using paired-end 100 bp reads. As for the authors' bioinformatics: Raw data were processed with SOAPnuke, discarding reads with adapters, uncalled bases, mean Phred below 15, or no exact constant-primer or identifier match. COPE v1.2.5 was used to merge the high-quality paired reads, and each unique nucleotide sequence was defined as a clonotype. Clonotypes were aligned to IMGT TRBV, TRBD and TRBJ reference segments using MiTCR v1.1. Analysis was restricted to V-J combinations with a frequency above 0.0001, which covered 98% to 99.2% of repertoires. The TCS score was defined as the ratio of F50 (clonal expansion) to E x V (chaos), calculated using BLOSUM62-based TCRdist between CDR3 peptides within each V-J. Welch's t-statistics and random forest reduced just over 500 V-J features to about 13, which were used in a naive Bayes classifier (R e1071). TCRdb cleaned the public reads at Q25 with fastp, built clones with MiXCR and kept in-frame beta chains. Each record represents a unique CDR3 protein, reported with the most common genes and DNA among its rows. The V and J calls, along with clone size, are taken from TCRdb and not from the paper's own processing. Present in this sample are 250,000 to 350,000 distinct CDR3 sequences, approximately 23% of which were seen just once. Together, the top ten hold roughly 60% of the sample.

The sequence came from a man aged 25 to 45 with Graves' ophthalmopathy. This sequence uses TRBV4-1 and TRBJ1-1; the D gene cannot be resolved reliably. Sequencing was carried out using blood. The CDR3 in this case is CASSQEIVLRRNTEAFF. The bases are TGCGCCAGCAGCCAAGAGATAGTGTTACGCAGGAACACTGAAGCTTTCTTT.